This TCR beta chain was retrieved from a study of control samples from healthy donors and cancer patients. Assay: immunoSEQ multiplex PCR; the TCRdb copy retains only in-frame clones and omits some. The repertoire holds 100,000 to 150,000 clones, with approximately 90% as singletons. CDR1 and CDR2 (germline): SGHVS, FQNEAQ. Trimming stripped 1 base from V and 8 bases from J, with 14 bases between. This CDR3 spans 14 amino acids. Sequencing was done on a sample of blood. The V gene is TRBV7-8, the J gene TRBJ1-2; D is ambiguous. This receptor was obtained from a woman in her fifties or sixties in good health. The CDR3 region has the DNA TGTGCCAGCAGCTTAGGACAAGCAACCTCCGGCTACACCTTC. Translation gives CASSLGQATSGYTF.